The present entry profiles one T cell receptor beta chain with its context. These data belong to a study of CD8 T cells in Susac syndrome. Germline lookup yields CDR1 GTSNPN and CDR2 SVGIG (reference sequence). Trimming stripped 0 bases from V and 3 bases from J, with 14 bases between. The CDR3 is 15 amino acids. A quantity of about 0.5 to 1 ug RNA underwent reverse transcription using random hexamers. MiXCR, run by TCRdb on the immunoSEQ multiplex PCR reads, gives a single entry per CDR3 protein. The data show some 96,000 distinct CDR3 sequences, with roughly 94% seen just once and more than 0.3% held by the top ten. CD8+ and CD4+ T cells circulating in blood were sequenced for TCR beta. The diagnostic criteria were recently defined, and patients with Susac syndrome met them for definite or probable disease.

The genes are TRBV30 and TRBJ1-1, with D hard to call. The receptor was isolated from a human donor with Susac syndrome. Material: CD4+ T cells from PBMCs. CDR3 sequence (DNA): TGTGCCTGGAGTGTAAACTACCCCACCGACACTGAAGCTTTCTTT. It encodes CAWSVNYPTDTEAFF.